This T cell receptor beta chain comes out of a study of T cell responses to AZD1222 COVID-19 vaccine. Study-wide results and caveats: No day 14 peak samples; only post-peak repertoires were characterized. Most donors were white British and more were female, and clonal diversity was possibly underestimated. In the spike-specific TCR repertoire, nearly half reportedly target unmutated variant regions.

Generated by immunoSEQ multiplex PCR, the TCRdb table keeps only in-frame clones and is missing some. The repertoire holds more than 150,000 clones, with more than 80% as singletons. Germline CDR1 reads SNHLY; CDR2 reads FYNNEI. CDR3 size: 16 residues. With V trimmed by 5 bases and J by 3 bases, 11 bases remained unmatched. This clone was counted once. Its antigen is not identified. The V call is TRBV2, the J call TRBJ2-7, with TRBD1 matching over 9 bases. This receptor was taken from an adult in good health. The material was peripheral blood, obtained on day 0 of AZD1222 vaccination. The CDR3 DNA reads TGTGCCAGCAGTCCTACGCTGACGGACAGGGGCTACGAGCAGTACTTC. Translated: CASSPTLTDRGYEQYF.